This T cell receptor beta chain was observed in a study of blood T cell repertoires in COVID-19. Turning to the study itself: The United States, Italy and Spain provided the acute and convalescent COVID-19 samples. In each case, the material was cDNA or gDNA derived from T cells, B-cell-depleted T cells, or PBMCs.

How the authors handled the data: Counts of nucleated cells, estimated from reference gene primer amplification, were obtained. Data came from immunoSEQ multiplex PCR; TCRdb stores just in-frame clones and leaves some out. The D gene and trimming were derived from the DNA, and the V and J assignments and clone size from that table. The top ten clones hold around 3.6% of a sample with 100,000 to 150,000 clones, about 92% of them seen once. The receptor's source is a man between 50 and 59 years old with active COVID-19. Sequenced material: peripheral blood.

CDR3 sequence: CASSPTAGGGSTEAFF. CDR3 bases: TGTGCCAGCAGCCCAACTGCAGGGGGCGGGAGCACTGAAGCTTTCTTT. This rearrangement joins TRBV4-2 to TRBJ1-1; 8 positions match TRBD1. The V gene end was trimmed by 4 bases and the J gene end by 4 bases; junction bases not matched to a gene: 11. This CDR3 region has 16 residues. CDR1 and CDR2 from the germline V gene are LGHNA and YNFKEQ.